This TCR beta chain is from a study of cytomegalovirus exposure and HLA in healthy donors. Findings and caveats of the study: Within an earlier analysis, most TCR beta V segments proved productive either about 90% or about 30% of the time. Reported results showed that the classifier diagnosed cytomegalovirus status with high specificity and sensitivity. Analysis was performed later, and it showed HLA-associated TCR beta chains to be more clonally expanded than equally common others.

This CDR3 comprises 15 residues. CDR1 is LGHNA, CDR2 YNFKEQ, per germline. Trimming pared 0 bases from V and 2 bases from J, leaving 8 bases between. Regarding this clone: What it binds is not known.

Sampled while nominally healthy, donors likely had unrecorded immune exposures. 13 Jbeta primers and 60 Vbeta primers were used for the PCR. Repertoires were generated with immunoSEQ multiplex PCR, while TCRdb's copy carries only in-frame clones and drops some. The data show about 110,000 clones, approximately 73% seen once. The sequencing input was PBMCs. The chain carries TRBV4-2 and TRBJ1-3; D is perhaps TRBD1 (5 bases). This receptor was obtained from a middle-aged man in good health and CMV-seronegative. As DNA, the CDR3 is TGTGCCAGCAGCCAAGATTCAGGGCCTGGAAACACCATATATTTT. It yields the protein CASSQDSGPGNTIYF.